The sequence of this T cell receptor (beta chain) was determined in a study of cytomegalovirus exposure and HLA in healthy donors. Regarding the study as a whole: Later analysis demonstrated an association between a missense DCLRE1C variant and TCR beta V- and J-gene trimming. An ancestry cluster, one associated with Asian ancestry, reportedly showed fewer N-insertions than the approximately 670-donor mean in a later analysis. Cytomegalovirus status was reportedly diagnosed by the classifier with high specificity and sensitivity.

Both 60 Vbeta primers and 13 Jbeta primers went into the PCR. Original processing notes: It was a later analysis that counted approximately 81 million unique TCR beta chains, of which 8.5 million to 12 million were shared. Sequencing was performed with immunoSEQ multiplex PCR; in TCRdb, only in-frame clones are kept and a portion is missing. V and J calls and clone size are as listed in that table; D and trimming were resolved from the DNA. In the table there are about 180,000 clones, around 80% of which are singletons. About this clone: As yet, its antigen is unknown.

Germline V gene lookup returns CDR1 ENHRY and CDR2 SYGVKD. There are 14 residues in the CDR3. V lost 6 bases and J lost 7, with 17 bases in between. Sequenced: PBMCs. V and J are TRBV10-3 and TRBJ2-3; D unresolved. This TCR was sampled from a woman between 45 and 60 years old in good health and CMV-seropositive. CDR3: CAIRNDLGANTQYF. The CDR3 DNA reads as TGTGCCATCAGGAATGACTTAGGCGCGAATACGCAGTATTTT.